This T cell receptor beta chain was captured in a study of T cell repertoires in cytomegalovirus infection. About the study: CMV infection together with matching HLA type was indicated by public TCR beta signatures. Study results and limitations: Using cumulative public TCR beta family frequency, the authors identified those who carried CMV together with the relevant HLA. Within the response measured ex vivo, HLA-C-restricted CMV-specific TCR beta clonotypes were dominant.

In the case of this clonotype: The antigen is not known.

MiXCR, applied by TCRdb to the reads, yields one record per CDR3 protein. The repertoire holds 200,000 to 300,000 distinct CDR3 sequences, with roughly an eighth as singletons. V lost 6 bases to trimming and J lost 6 bases; unmatched junction nucleotides: 8. The CDR3 has 13 residues. From germline, CDR1 is ENHRY and CDR2 SYGVKD. The sample consisted of PBMCs. This receptor was identified in a human donor in good health (CMV status not recorded). Some clones in this sample may be carry-over from other donors' samples. The rearrangement uses TRBV10-3 and TRBJ2-7; TRBD1 matches at 7 bases. The CDR3 is CAIRPGQPGEQYF. CDR3 DNA: TGTGCCATCAGGCCGGGACAGCCGGGCGAGCAGTACTTC.